The present TCR beta chain was sequenced within a study of T cell responses to AZD1222 COVID-19 vaccine. Sequencing was performed with immunoSEQ multiplex PCR; in TCRdb, only in-frame clones are kept and a portion is missing. The sample has about 120,000 clones; roughly 88% are singletons. Per germline, CDR1 MNHNS and CDR2 SASEGT. V was cut by 2 bases and J by 5 bases, with 10 bases left in between. The CDR3 consists of 14 residues. The chain joins TRBV6-1 to TRBJ1-5; D is perhaps TRBD1 (5 bases). The specimen was peripheral blood, collected on day 0 of AZD1222 vaccination. This sequence was found in an adult in good health. The CDR3 here is CASSERGGDQPQHF. The CDR3 DNA sequence: TGTGCCAGCAGTGAACGGGGCGGGGATCAGCCCCAGCATTTT.